This entry lists 22 T cell receptor beta chains sequenced from one sample in a study of blood T cells in healthy people across ages. Alongside a J-beta primer mix, a sample-barcoded 5' primer served in a second PCR lasting roughly 7 to 11 cycles. In TCRdb, the 5' RACE reads were re-called with MiXCR into one record per CDR3 protein. Seen here are over 1,300,000 distinct CDR3 sequences, approximately 59% observed once, and the top ten hold about 6.3%. The specimen sequenced was blood. These receptors were collected from a man aged 18 to 30 in good health.

This chain uses TRBV13 with TRBJ1-3; 9 positions agree with TRBD1. The CDR3 contains 14 residues. V shed 3 bases, J shed 3 bases, and the junction held 0 bases outside the gene matches. CDR1 is PRHDT, CDR2 FYEKMQ, per germline (reference sequence). The CDR3 DNA sequence: TGTGCCAGCAGCTTGGACAGGGGTGGAAACACCATATATTTT. Amino acid sequence: CASSLDRGGNTIYF.

The V gene is TRBV3-1, the J gene TRBJ2-7, with D possibly matching TRBD1 (6 bases). The CDR3 is 12 residues long. V lost 1 base and J 9 bases, leaving 10 bases between the germline ends. Per germline, CDR1 LGHDT and CDR2 YNNKEL (reference sequence). The CDR3 region is CASSQVTGPQYF. The CDR3 DNA follows: TGTGCCAGCAGCCAAGTGACAGGACCGCAGTACTTC.

This clonotype was detected a few times. The gene calls are TRBV9 and TRBJ2-3; D gene unclear. Germline V CDR1 and CDR2: SGDLS, YYNGEE. The V end lost 3 bases, the J end lost 4 bases, and 21 bases lay between the germline ends. The length of the CDR3 is 17 residues. CDR3 in amino acids: CASSAPRPAKGSDTQYF. For the CDR3, the DNA is TGTGCCAGCAGCGCCCCCCGACCGGCGAAAGGCTCAGATACGCAGTATTTT.

The J gene is TRBJ2-7, the V gene TRBV4-1, with D tentatively TRBD1 (6 bases). The J call could be wrong; TRBJ2-5 is a better fit for the DNA end. CDR3 length: 15 amino acids. Per the germline V gene, CDR1 is MGHRA and CDR2 is YSYEKL. The CDR3 region is CASSPSMQGMGTQYF. CDR3 in DNA: TGCGCCAGCAGCCCGTCGATGCAGGGGATGGGGACCCAGTACTTC.

The chain couples TRBV14 to TRBJ2-5; the D is unclear. TRBJ2-7 explains the end of the DNA better; the J call may be wrong. This CDR3 is built from 12 residues. Germline values: CDR1 SGHDN, CDR2 FVKESK. The CDR3 DNA follows: TGTGCCAGCAGCCAAGCTCTGAACGAGCAGTACTTC. Protein: CASSQALNEQYF.

The table lists this clonotype with a few counts. The chain is built from TRBV27 and TRBJ2-7, with 7 bases lining up with TRBD1. V was clipped by 6 bases and J by 2 bases; unmatched bases: 13. The length of the CDR3 is 16 residues. The germline V gene has CDR1 MNHEY and CDR2 SMNVEV (reference sequence). The CDR3, as DNA: TGTGCCAGCAGCAACCTGCGGACAGGTCACGCCTACGAGCAGTACTTC. Encoded protein: CASSNLRTGHAYEQYF.

V is TRBV4-1 and J is TRBJ1-2; D unresolved. V was clipped by 2 bases and J by 5 bases, with 15 bases between them. This CDR3 comprises 15 residues. Germline V gene sequence: CDR1 MGHRA, CDR2 YSYEKL. CDR3 loop: CASSQQRTVGYGYTF. In DNA form, the CDR3 reads TGCGCCAGCAGCCAACAACGGACGGTGGGGTATGGCTACACCTTC.

CDR3 coding DNA: TGTGCCAGCAGCCAGGCTAGAAGCTACACAGATACGCAGTATTTT. Translated: CASSQARSYTDTQYF. V is TRBV14 and J is TRBJ2-3; D is unclear. The CDR3 runs to 15 residues. Between the trimmed V and J ends, which lost 3 bases and 2 bases, there was a span of 12 bases. Germline V CDR1 and CDR2: SGHDN, FVKESK.

The gene calls are TRBV5-1 and TRBJ2-7; the match to TRBD2 covers 9 bases. Germline V gene lookup returns CDR1 SGHRS and CDR2 YFSETQ. V was clipped by 2 bases and J by 3 bases; unmatched bases: 6. This CDR3 is 15 amino acids long. The CDR3 protein is CASSLIAGDNYEQYF. The DNA for the CDR3 is TGCGCCAGCAGCTTAATAGCGGGAGATAACTACGAGCAGTACTTC.

The chain carries TRBV12-3 or TRBV12-4 and TRBJ2-4, with a possible D match to TRBD2 (5 bases). This CDR3 spans 16 amino acids. The V end lost 5 bases, the J end lost 0 bases, and 14 bases lay between the germline ends. Here the CDR3 reads CASSGREQLAKNIQYF. For the CDR3, the DNA is TGTGCCAGCAGTGGCCGGGAACAACTAGCCAAAAACATTCAGTACTTC.

This rearrangement joins TRBV15 to TRBJ1-2, with D unresolved. The CDR3 spans 14 residues. Between the trimmed V and J ends, which lost 4 bases and 6 bases, there was a span of 15 bases. Germline CDR1 and CDR2: LNHNV and YYDKDF (reference sequence). The CDR3 loop is CATSKTSPPHGYTF. Here the CDR3 DNA reads TGTGCCACCAGCAAAACCTCGCCCCCCCATGGCTACACCTTC.

This chain uses TRBV27 with TRBJ2-1; D gene uncertain. Trimming shortened V by 4 bases and J by 3 bases, and 13 bases separated the two germline ends. There are 15 residues in the CDR3. Germline V lookup: CDR1 MNHEY, CDR2 SMNVEV (reference sequence). The CDR3 bases are TGTGCCAGCAGTTCCCCTGGCTTGATCTACAATGAGCAGTTCTTC. Its protein is CASSSPGLIYNEQFF.

The V and J genes are TRBV3-1 and TRBJ1-1; possible D gene TRBD1, 5 bases. This CDR3 spans 17 amino acids. Germline lookup yields CDR1 LGHDT and CDR2 YNNKEL (reference sequence). V was cut by 3 bases and J by 3 bases, with 20 bases left in between. The CDR3 reads CASSHHIRQRSDTEAFF. CDR3 bases: TGTGCCAGCAGCCACCATATTAGACAGCGGTCGGACACTGAAGCTTTCTTT.

The V call is TRBV3-1, the J call TRBJ1-2, with a weak D call TRBD1 (5 bases). V was pared by 4 bases and J by 8 bases, with 11 bases between. Germline V gene data show CDR1 as LGHDT and CDR2 as YNNKEL (reference sequence). This CDR3 comprises 12 residues. In nucleotides, the CDR3 is TGTGCCAGCAGCCGTCAGGGAAAAGGCTACACCTTC. It yields the protein CASSRQGKGYTF.

The chain recombines TRBV6-5 with TRBJ2-1; D is possibly TRBD1 or TRBD2 (5 bases each). CDR3 length: 11 amino acids. Germline CDR1 and CDR2: MNHEY and SVGAGI. Trimming removed 2 bases from V and 12 bases from J, with 8 bases in between. The CDR3 nucleotides read TGTGCCAGCAGTTACGGGGGTCTGCAGTTCTTC. Translating gives CASSYGGLQFF.

About this clonotype itself: A junction end diverges from the germline sequence, so it may reflect a read error. The V gene is TRBV7-7, the J gene TRBJ2-7; 11 bases align to TRBD2. The J call may be wrong; the DNA end is better matched by TRBJ2-5. Germline lookup yields CDR1 SSHAT and CDR2 FNYEAQ (reference sequence). The CDR3 is made up of 16 amino acids. As DNA, the CDR3 is TGTGCTAGCAGCTTAGCTAGCGGGGGGCAAGGGGAGACCCAGTACTTC. Translated: CASSLASGGQGETQYF.

The chain links TRBV30 to TRBJ1-4, with D perhaps TRBD1 (6 bases). Trimming shortened V by 0 bases and J by 10 bases, and 12 bases separated the two germline ends. Germline CDR1 and CDR2: GTSNPN and SVGIG (reference sequence). The CDR3 totals 13 residues. CDR3 in amino acids: CAWSVRGGGKLFF. CDR3 nucleotides: TGTGCCTGGAGTGTAAGGGGGGGAGGAAAACTGTTTTTT.

The rearrangement uses TRBV7-9 and TRBJ2-2; 7 nucleotides line up with TRBD1. J was trimmed by 3 bases and V by 0 bases; bases with no gene match: 4. This CDR3 has 16 residues. Germline lookup yields CDR1 SEHNR and CDR2 FQNEAQ (reference sequence). The CDR3 here is CASSLAPTGDTGELFF. Written as DNA, the CDR3 is TGTGCCAGCAGCTTAGCACCTACAGGGGACACCGGGGAGCTGTTTTTT.

J is TRBJ2-5 and V is TRBV29-1; D unclear. Trimming shortened V by 5 bases and J by 11 bases, and 27 bases separated the two germline ends. Germline CDR1 SQVTM, CDR2 ANQGSEA. The CDR3 has 15 residues. The CDR3 DNA sequence: TGCAGCGTTCGCCCCACGGGCCCGTCGGGCAATGAGCAGTACTTC. The encoded protein is CSVRPTGPSGNEQYF.

The gene calls are TRBV15 and TRBJ2-1; 9 bases fit TRBD2. The CDR3 is 16 amino acids. The germline V gene encodes CDR1 LNHNV and CDR2 YYDKDF (reference sequence). Trimming cost V 3 bases and J 9 bases; bases outside gene matches: 12. The CDR3 DNA reads as TGTGCCACCAGCAGCGACACGGGACTAGCCCTCGGTGAGCAGTTCTTC. It codes for CATSSDTGLALGEQFF.

This chain links TRBV20-1 with TRBJ1-5; D remains ambiguous. Trimming removed 3 bases at V and 4 bases at J, with 7 bases between. This CDR3 is built from 12 residues. Germline CDR1 is DFQATT and CDR2 is SNEGSKA (reference sequence). CDR3 coding DNA: TGCAGTGCTAGGAGGCAAAATCAGCCCCAGCATTTT. It yields the protein CSARRQNQPQHF.

The J gene is TRBJ2-1, the V gene TRBV7-9; TRBD2 agrees at 8 bases. The germline gives CDR1 SEHNR, CDR2 FQNEAQ (reference sequence). After removal of 5 bases from V and 7 bases from J, the junction contained 4 bases not matched to a gene. This CDR3 comprises 13 residues. The CDR3, as DNA: TGTGCCAGCAGCGGGGGGACTAGAAATGAGCAGTTCTTC. It specifies CASSGGTRNEQFF.